The sequence of this TCR beta chain was determined in a study of cytomegalovirus exposure and HLA in healthy donors. In the study overall: Around 83% of more than 300 genotyped donors fell in the Caucasian-associated ancestry cluster.

The CDR3 is 15 residues long. The V and J ends lost 0 bases and 5 bases respectively, with 13 bases between them. Per germline, CDR1 LNHNV and CDR2 YYDKDF (reference sequence). Notes on the study in general: According to an earlier analysis, most TCR beta V segments yielded productive rearrangements about 90% or about 30% of the time. Presence/absence results assume similar sequencing depth per donor, which may not hold. Researchers reported that a few CMV-associated chains were confirmed in vitro as CMV antigen-specific.

The PCR contained 60 Vbeta and 13 Jbeta primers. This table comes from immunoSEQ multiplex PCR, and its TCRdb copy is limited to in-frame clones, with some not included. The sample records around 190,000 clones, around 90% being singletons. With respect to this clone: Its antigen is not known.

Sample: PBMCs. The receptor's source is a boy younger than 10 in good health and CMV-seronegative. The chain joins TRBV15 to TRBJ2-5; possibly TRBD2 for D (6 bases). The DNA for the CDR3 is TGTGCCACCAGCAGAGATTACCCGGGACTCGAGACCCAGTACTTC. Its translation: CATSRDYPGLETQYF.